This TCR beta chain came from a study of post-analysis software for immune sequencing data. Study details: Disease trajectories encompassed relapsing-remitting, secondary progressive and progressive-relapsing multiple sclerosis. General study findings and limits: Same-batch samples co-clustered strongly by F measure. Compared with controls, patients had more of 4 or 5 TRBV segments, including TRBV5-6, TRBV5-1 and TRBV20-1.

As concerns this clonotype: What it recognizes is unknown. The junction departs from germline at one end; a sequencing error may be responsible.

Prepared TCR beta cDNA libraries contained unique molecular identifiers. A population of 1 to 10 million T cells gave rise to roughly 0.5 million cDNA molecules. TCRdb re-called the PCR reads with MiXCR, one entry per CDR3 protein. The sample holds a few hundred thousand distinct CDR3 sequences, approximately 45% seen once. The germline V gene encodes CDR1 MDHEN and CDR2 SYDVKM. The CDR3 contains 12 residues. The sequence derives from a girl aged 5-17 years with multiple sclerosis. This rearrangement joins TRBV28 to TRBJ2-7; D call uncertain. The material sequenced was blood. CDR3 in DNA: TGTGCCAGCAGTTTCCAAAACTACGTGCAGTACTTC. Amino acid sequence: CASSFQNYVQYF.